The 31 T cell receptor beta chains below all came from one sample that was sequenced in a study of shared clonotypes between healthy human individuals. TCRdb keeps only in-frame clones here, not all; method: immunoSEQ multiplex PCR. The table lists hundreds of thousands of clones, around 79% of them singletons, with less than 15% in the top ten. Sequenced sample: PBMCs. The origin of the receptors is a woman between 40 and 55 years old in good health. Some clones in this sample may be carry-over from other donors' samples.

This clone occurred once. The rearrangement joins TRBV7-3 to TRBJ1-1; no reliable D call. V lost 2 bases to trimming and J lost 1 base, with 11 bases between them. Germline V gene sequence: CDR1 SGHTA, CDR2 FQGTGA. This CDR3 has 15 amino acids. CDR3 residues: CASSLQPGPNTEAFF. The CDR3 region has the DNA TGTGCCAGCAGCTTACAACCCGGACCGAACACTGAAGCTTTCTTT.

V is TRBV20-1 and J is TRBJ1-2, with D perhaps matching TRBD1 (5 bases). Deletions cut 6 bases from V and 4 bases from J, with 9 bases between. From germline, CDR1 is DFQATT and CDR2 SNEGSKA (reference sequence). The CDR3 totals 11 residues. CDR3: CSASDSYGYTF. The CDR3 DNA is TGCAGTGCATCTGACAGCTATGGCTACACCTTC.

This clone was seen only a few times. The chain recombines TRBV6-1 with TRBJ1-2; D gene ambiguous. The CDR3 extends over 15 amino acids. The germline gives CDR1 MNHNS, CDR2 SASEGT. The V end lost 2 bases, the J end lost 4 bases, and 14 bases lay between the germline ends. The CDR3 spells CASSEIGRGSYGYTF. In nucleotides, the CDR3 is TGTGCCAGCAGTGAAATAGGGCGGGGAAGCTATGGCTACACCTTC.

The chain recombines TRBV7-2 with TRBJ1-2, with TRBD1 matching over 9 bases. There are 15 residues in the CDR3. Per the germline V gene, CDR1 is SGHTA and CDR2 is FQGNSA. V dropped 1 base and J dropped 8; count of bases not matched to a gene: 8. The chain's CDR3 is CASSLGGDRVGGYTF. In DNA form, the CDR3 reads TGTGCCAGCAGCTTAGGGGGGGACAGGGTAGGCGGCTACACCTTC.

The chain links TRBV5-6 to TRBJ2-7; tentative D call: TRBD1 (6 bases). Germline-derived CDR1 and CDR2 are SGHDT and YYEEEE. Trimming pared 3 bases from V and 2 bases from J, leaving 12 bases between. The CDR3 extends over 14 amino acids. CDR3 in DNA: TGTGCCAGCAGCTCTGCCGACAGGACCTACGAGCAGTACTTC. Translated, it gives CASSSADRTYEQYF. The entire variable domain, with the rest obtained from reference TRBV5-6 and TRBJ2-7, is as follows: DAGVTQSPTHLIKTRGQQVTLRCSPKSGHDTVSWYQQALGQGPQFIFQYYEEEERQRGNFPDRFSGHQFPNYSSELNVNALLLGDSALYLCASSSADRTYEQYFGPGTRLTVT.

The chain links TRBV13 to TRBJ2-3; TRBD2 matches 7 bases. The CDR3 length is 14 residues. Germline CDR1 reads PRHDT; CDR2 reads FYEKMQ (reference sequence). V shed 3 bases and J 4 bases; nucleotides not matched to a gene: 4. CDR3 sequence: CASSFTSAPDTQYF. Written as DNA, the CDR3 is TGTGCCAGCAGCTTCACTAGCGCCCCAGATACGCAGTATTTT.

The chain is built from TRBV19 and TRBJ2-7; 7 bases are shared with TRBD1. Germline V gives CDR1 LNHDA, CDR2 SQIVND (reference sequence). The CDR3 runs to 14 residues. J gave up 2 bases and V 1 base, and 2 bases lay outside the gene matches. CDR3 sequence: CASSIAQGPYEQYF. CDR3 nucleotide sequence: TGTGCCAGTAGTATAGCACAGGGGCCCTACGAGCAGTACTTC.

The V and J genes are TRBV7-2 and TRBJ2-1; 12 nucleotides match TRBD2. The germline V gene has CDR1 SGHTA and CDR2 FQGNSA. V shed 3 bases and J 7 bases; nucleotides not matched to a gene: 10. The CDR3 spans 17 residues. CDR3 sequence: CASSFPSGRGAYNEQFF. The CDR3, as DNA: TGTGCCAGCAGCTTCCCTAGCGGGAGGGGGGCTTATAATGAGCAGTTCTTC.

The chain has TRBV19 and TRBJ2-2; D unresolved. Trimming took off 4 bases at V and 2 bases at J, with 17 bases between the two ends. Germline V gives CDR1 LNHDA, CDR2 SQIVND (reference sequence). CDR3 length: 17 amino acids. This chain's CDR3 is CASSRALGARNTGELFF. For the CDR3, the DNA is TGTGCCAGTAGTAGGGCCCTGGGTGCCAGAAACACCGGGGAGCTGTTTTTT.

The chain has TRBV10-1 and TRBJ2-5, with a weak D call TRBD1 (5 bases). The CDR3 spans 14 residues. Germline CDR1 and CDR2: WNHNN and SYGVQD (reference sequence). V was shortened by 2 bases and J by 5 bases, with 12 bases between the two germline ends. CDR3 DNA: TGCGCCAGCAGTGAGCCCGACAGACCGGAGACCCAGTACTTC. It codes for CASSEPDRPETQYF.

The CDR3 here is CASSSRGAGLFYEQYF. CDR3 in DNA: TGTGCCAGCAGTTCCCGCGGGGCGGGTTTGTTCTACGAGCAGTACTTC. The chain is built from TRBV27 and TRBJ2-7; TRBD2 is a possible D gene (6 bases). There are 16 residues in the CDR3. V was pared by 4 bases and J by 3 bases, with 19 bases between. CDR1 and CDR2 from the germline V gene are MNHEY and SMNVEV (reference sequence).

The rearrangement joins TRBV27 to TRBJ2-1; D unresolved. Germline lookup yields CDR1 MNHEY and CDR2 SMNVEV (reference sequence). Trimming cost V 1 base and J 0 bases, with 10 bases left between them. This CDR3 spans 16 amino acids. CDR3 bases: TGTGCCAGCAGTTTATTGACGGCCTTCTCCTACAATGAGCAGTTCTTC. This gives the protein CASSLLTAFSYNEQFF.

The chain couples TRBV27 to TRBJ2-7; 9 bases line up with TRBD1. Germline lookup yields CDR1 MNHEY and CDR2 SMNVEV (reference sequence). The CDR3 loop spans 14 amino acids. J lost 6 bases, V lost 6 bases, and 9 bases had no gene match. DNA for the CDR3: TGTGCCAGCAGACCGGGACAGGGTTTGTCCGAGCAGTACTTC. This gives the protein CASRPGQGLSEQYF.

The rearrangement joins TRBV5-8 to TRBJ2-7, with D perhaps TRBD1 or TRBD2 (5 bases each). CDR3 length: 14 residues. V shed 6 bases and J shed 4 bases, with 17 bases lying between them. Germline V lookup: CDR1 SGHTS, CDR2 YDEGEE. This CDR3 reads CASTQNRGYYEQYF. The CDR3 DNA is TGTGCCAGCACCCAAAATCGGGGCTATTACGAGCAGTACTTC.

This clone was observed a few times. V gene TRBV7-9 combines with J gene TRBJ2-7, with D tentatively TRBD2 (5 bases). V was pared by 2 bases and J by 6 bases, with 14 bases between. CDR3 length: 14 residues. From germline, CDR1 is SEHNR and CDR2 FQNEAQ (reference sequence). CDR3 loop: CASSLQPGSSEQYF. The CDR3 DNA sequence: TGTGCCAGCAGCTTACAACCGGGGTCGAGCGAGCAGTACTTC.

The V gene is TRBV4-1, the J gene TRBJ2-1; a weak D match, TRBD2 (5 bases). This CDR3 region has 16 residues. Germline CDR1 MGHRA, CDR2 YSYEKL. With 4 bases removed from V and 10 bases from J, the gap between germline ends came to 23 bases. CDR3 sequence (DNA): TGCGCCAGCAGCCTCGAAGGGCCCGGCGGGCAATACGAGCAGTTCTTC. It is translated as CASSLEGPGGQYEQFF.

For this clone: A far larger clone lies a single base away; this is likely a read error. The CDR3 loop is CASSGNRRDGTQYF. The DNA of the CDR3 is TGCGCCAGCAGTGGCAACCGGCGAGATGGGACCCAGTACTTC. The chain recombines TRBV10-2 with TRBJ2-5; D is uncertain. The CDR3 has 14 amino acids. Trimming shortened V by 4 bases and J by 7 bases, and 16 bases separated the two germline ends. The germline gives CDR1 WSHSY, CDR2 SAAADI.

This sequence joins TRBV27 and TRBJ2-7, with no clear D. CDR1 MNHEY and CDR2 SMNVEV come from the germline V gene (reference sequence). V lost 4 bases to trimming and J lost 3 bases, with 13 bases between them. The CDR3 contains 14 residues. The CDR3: CASSSSGPDYEQYF. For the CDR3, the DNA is TGTGCCAGCAGTTCCTCCGGGCCCGACTACGAGCAGTACTTC.

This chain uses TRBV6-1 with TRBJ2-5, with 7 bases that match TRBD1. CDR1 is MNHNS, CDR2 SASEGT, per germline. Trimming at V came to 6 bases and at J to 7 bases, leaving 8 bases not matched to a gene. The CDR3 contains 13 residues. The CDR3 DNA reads TGTGCCAGCAGCCCCGACAGGGTTTGGACCCAGTACTTC. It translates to CASSPDRVWTQYF.

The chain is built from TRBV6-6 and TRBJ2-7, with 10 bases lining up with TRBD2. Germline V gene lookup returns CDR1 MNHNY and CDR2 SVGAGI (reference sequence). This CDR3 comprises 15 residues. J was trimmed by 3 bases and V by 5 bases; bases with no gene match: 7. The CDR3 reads CASSPKLAGLYEQYF. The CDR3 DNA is TGTGCCAGCAGTCCTAAACTAGCGGGACTCTACGAGCAGTACTTC.

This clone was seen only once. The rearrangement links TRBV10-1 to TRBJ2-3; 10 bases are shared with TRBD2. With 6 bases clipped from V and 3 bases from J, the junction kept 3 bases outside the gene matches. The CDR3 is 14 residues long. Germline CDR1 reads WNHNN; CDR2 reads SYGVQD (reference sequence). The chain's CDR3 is CASSPSGGTDTQYF. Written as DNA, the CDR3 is TGCGCCAGCAGCCCTAGCGGGGGAACAGATACGCAGTATTTT.

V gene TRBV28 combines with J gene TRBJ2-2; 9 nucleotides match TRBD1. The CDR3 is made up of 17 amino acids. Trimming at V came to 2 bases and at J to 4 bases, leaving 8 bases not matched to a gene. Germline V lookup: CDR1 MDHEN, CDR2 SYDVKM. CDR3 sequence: CASSLPSGQGITGELFF. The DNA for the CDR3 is TGTGCCAGCAGTTTACCCTCGGGACAGGGTATCACCGGGGAGCTGTTTTTT.

The CDR3 here is CASSQSTDTQYF. CDR3 in DNA: TGTGCCAGCAGCCAGAGCACAGATACGCAGTATTTT. The genes are TRBV13 and TRBJ2-3; D unresolved. The CDR3 is 12 amino acids. Germline CDR1 and CDR2: PRHDT and FYEKMQ (reference sequence). Trimming took off 5 bases at V and 0 bases at J, with 3 bases between the two ends.

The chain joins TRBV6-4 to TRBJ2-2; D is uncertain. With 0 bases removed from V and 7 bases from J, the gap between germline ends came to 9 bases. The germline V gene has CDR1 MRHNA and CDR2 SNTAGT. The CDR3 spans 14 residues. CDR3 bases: TGTGCCAGCAGTGACTCGGGTGGTGGCGGGGAGCTGTTTTTT. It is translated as CASSDSGGGGELFF.

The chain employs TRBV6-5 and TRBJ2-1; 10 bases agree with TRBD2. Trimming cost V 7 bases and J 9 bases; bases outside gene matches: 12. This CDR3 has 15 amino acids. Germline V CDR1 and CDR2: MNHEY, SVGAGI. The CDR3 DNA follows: TGTGCCAGCAAACTAGCGGGACTAAGCGATGGTGAGCAGTTCTTC. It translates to CASKLAGLSDGEQFF.

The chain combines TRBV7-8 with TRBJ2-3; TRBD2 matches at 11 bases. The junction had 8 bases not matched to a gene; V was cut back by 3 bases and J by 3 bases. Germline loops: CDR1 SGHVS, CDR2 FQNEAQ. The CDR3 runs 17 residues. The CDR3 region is CASSFSLAGGRTDTQYF. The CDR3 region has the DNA TGTGCCAGCAGCTTTAGCCTAGCGGGAGGTAGGACAGATACGCAGTATTTT.

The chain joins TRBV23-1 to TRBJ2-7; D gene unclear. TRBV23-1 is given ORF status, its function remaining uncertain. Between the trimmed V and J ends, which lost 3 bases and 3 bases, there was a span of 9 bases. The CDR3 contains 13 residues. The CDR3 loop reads CASSQTQNYEQYF. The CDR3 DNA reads TGCGCCAGCAGTCAGACGCAGAACTACGAGCAGTACTTC.

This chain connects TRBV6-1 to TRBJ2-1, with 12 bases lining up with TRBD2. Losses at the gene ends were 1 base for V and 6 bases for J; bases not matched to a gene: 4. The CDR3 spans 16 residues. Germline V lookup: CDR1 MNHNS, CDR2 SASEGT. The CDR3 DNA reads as TGTGCCAGCAGTGAAGGACTAGCGGGAGTAATCAATGAGCAGTTCTTC. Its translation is CASSEGLAGVINEQFF.

The chain's CDR3 is CASSQEQGFTEAFF. In nucleotides, the CDR3 is TGTGCCAGCAGCCAAGAACAGGGTTTCACTGAAGCTTTCTTT. The rearrangement links TRBV14 to TRBJ1-1, with a possible D match to TRBD1 (6 bases). The CDR3 is 14 residues long. V lost 0 bases, J lost 4 bases, and 9 bases lay in between. Per the germline V gene, CDR1 is SGHDN and CDR2 is FVKESK.

CDR3 DNA sequence: TGTGCCACCGCGACTAGTAGCCCCTACAATGAGCAGTTCTTC. It specifies CATATSSPYNEQFF. The chain has TRBV15 and TRBJ2-1; TRBD2 is a possible D gene (6 bases). The CDR3 spans 14 residues. Trimming took 8 bases from V and 2 from J, leaving 13 bases between them. Germline values: CDR1 LNHNV, CDR2 YYDKDF (reference sequence).

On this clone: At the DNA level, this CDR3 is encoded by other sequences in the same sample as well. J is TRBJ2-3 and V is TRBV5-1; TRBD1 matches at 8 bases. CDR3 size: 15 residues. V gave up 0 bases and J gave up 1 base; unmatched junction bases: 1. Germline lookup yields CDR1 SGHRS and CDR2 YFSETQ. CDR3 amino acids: CASSLGGQGTDTQYF. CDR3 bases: TGCGCCAGCAGCTTGGGGGGACAGGGCACAGATACGCAGTATTTT.